This TCR beta chain was sequenced in a study of post-analysis software for immune sequencing data. Study as a whole: The patients showed relapsing-remitting, secondary progressive and progressive-relapsing multiple sclerosis courses. Overall study results and limits: TRBV5-6, TRBV5-1 and TRBV20-1 belonged to a set of about 5 TRBV segments that were more frequent in patients than controls.

Regarding this clonotype: Its matching antigen is unknown.

Incorporated into the TCR beta cDNA libraries were unique molecular identifiers, which served to reduce PCR and sequencing biases. Input amounts of roughly 0.9 to 10 million T cells were used. These gave 500,000 or so cDNA molecules, so each molecule approximated one T cell. In TCRdb, the PCR reads were re-called with MiXCR into one record per CDR3 protein. The sample contains approximately 730,000 distinct CDR3 sequences, 25% to 30% of which appear only once. V lost 3 bases and J 5 bases, leaving 28 bases between the germline ends. The CDR3 totals 19 residues. Germline V gene data show CDR1 as MNHEY and CDR2 as SVGAGI.

The receptor's source is a girl aged 5 to 17 with multiple sclerosis. The V gene is TRBV6-5, the J gene TRBJ2-5; perhaps TRBD2 as D (5 bases). Sequencing was carried out using blood. DNA for the CDR3: TGTGCCAGCAGTTATCGGGGTAGAGGGCCGGTCACGGTTGAGGAGACCCAGTACTTC. Amino acids: CASSYRGRGPVTVEETQYF.